This T cell receptor (beta chain) originates from a study of T cell responses to AZD1222 COVID-19 vaccine. The study, taken as a whole, reports: White British people made up most donors, females outnumbered males, and clonal diversity was possibly underestimated. Dominant CD4 TCR responses targeted spike regions 160-218 and 743-854.

The repertoire was sequenced with immunoSEQ multiplex PCR; TCRdb's copy has only in-frame clones and lacks some. The sample lists some 150,000 clones; about 91% were seen once. A word on this clone: Its antigen is not identified.

The CDR3 has 17 amino acids. V dropped 5 bases and J dropped 7; count of bases not matched to a gene: 16. Germline CDR1 reads SQVTM; CDR2 reads ANQGSEA. The TCR was taken from an adult in good health. The V call is TRBV29-1, the J call TRBJ2-1; 11 bases map to TRBD2. The starting material was peripheral blood, obtained on day 0 of MenACWY control vaccination. CDR3: CSVPPSLLAGVGNEQFF. In DNA form, the CDR3 reads TGCAGCGTTCCTCCCTCCCTACTAGCGGGAGTTGGTAATGAGCAGTTCTTC.